This TCR beta chain came from a study of shared clonotypes between healthy human individuals. For the study at large: A couple of female and three male donors aged 18 to 49 were enrolled.

Study-level results: It was observed that around 5% of naive CD4 clonotypes were shared across several donors.

Method: immunoSEQ multiplex PCR; TCRdb's copy keeps in-frame clones and lacks some. The sample lists 950,000 to 1,100,000 clones, 75% to 80% occurring once. Concerning this clone: The antigen is unknown. Being one base from a much bigger clone, this may be a read error.

The CDR3 totals 15 residues. Germline assignment: CDR1 SGHRS and CDR2 YFSETQ. The V segment lost 4 bases and the J segment 11 bases; nucleotides outside the gene matches: 17. The origin of this receptor is a man aged 18 to 29 in good health. Some clones in this sample may be carry-over from other donors' samples. The chain joins TRBV5-1 to TRBJ1-1; TRBD1 aligns across 7 bases. The sequencing sample was made of memory CD4+ T cells from PBMCs. The subset denotes: CD45RA-negative fraction. The CDR3 DNA reads TGCGCCAGCAGCCTAATCCCGAGACAGGGATCCCGGGCTTTCTTT. It translates to CASSLIPRQGSRAFF.